These 28 T cell receptor beta chains were all obtained from the same sample, sequenced in a study of blood T cell repertoires in COVID-19. Sequencing used immunoSEQ multiplex PCR; TCRdb keeps in-frame clones, though not all of them. Of a few hundred thousand clones in the sample, 86% were seen once. The specimen sequenced was peripheral blood. These receptors were collected from a woman in her 30s with active or convalescent COVID-19.

The chain recombines TRBV5-8 with TRBJ1-1; D is unclear. Germline CDR1 SGHTS, CDR2 YDEGEE. The CDR3 has 13 amino acids. V lost 4 bases and J 5 bases, leaving 12 bases between the germline ends. CDR3 sequence (DNA): TGTGCCAGCAGCCCCGAGGGAAGGACTGAAGCTTTCTTT. This encodes CASSPEGRTEAFF. The full variable domain, in which reference TRBV5-8 and TRBJ1-1 provide the parts outside the CDR3, is EAGVTQSPTHLIKTRGQQATLRCSPISGHTSVYWYQQALGLGLQFLLWYDEGEERNRGNFPPRFSGRQFPNYSSELNVNALELEDSALYLCASSPEGRTEAFFGQGTRLTVV.

Only a few counts were recorded for this clone. V usage is TRBV5-1 and J usage is TRBJ1-2, with 12 bases fitting TRBD1. J was trimmed by 8 bases and V by 4 bases; bases with no gene match: 6. From germline, CDR1 is SGHRS and CDR2 YFSETQ. The length of the CDR3 is 14 residues. The CDR3 loop is CASSRGQGAEGYTF. The CDR3 nucleotides are TGCGCCAGCAGCCGGGGACAGGGGGCCGAGGGCTACACCTTC.

This rearrangement joins TRBV7-3 to TRBJ2-1; TRBD2 aligns across 10 bases. V lost 5 bases, J lost 8 bases, and 9 bases stayed unmatched. CDR1 SGHTA and CDR2 FQGTGA come from the germline V gene. The CDR3 extends over 15 amino acids. The CDR3 region is CASSPQRGGSHEQFF. The CDR3 region has the DNA TGTGCCAGCAGCCCCCAGCGGGGGGGCTCCCATGAGCAGTTCTTC.

V gene TRBV7-9 combines with J gene TRBJ2-3; D possibly corresponds to TRBD1 (5 bases). CDR1 is SEHNR, CDR2 FQNEAQ, per germline (reference sequence). This CDR3 has 13 amino acids. Deletions cut 7 bases from V and 2 bases from J, with 10 bases between. CDR3 sequence: CASTQGTTDTQYF. In nucleotides, the CDR3 is TGTGCCAGCACCCAGGGCACCACAGATACGCAGTATTTT.

The chain employs TRBV7-2 and TRBJ1-4, with 10 bases lining up with TRBD1. CDR1 and CDR2 from the germline V gene are SGHTA and FQGNSA. The CDR3 is made up of 15 amino acids. Trimming cost V 5 bases and J 10 bases; bases outside gene matches: 10. The CDR3 coding sequence is TGTGCCAGCAGCATATCCGGGACAGGGGAGGGAAAACTGTTTTTT. It specifies CASSISGTGEGKLFF.

The chain employs TRBV7-3 and TRBJ2-3; D call uncertain. Trimming took 5 bases from V and 4 from J, leaving 13 bases between them. This CDR3 region has 14 residues. Germline V gene lookup returns CDR1 SGHTA and CDR2 FQGTGA. The DNA for the CDR3 is TGTGCCAGCAGCGCCCGGGTGCGTCCAGATACGCAGTATTTT. Its protein is CASSARVRPDTQYF.

The chain links TRBV30 to TRBJ1-2; 8 bases line up with TRBD1. Germline V gene sequence: CDR1 GTSNPN, CDR2 SVGIG (reference sequence). V trimming: 6 bases; J trimming: 4 bases; junction bases outside the gene matches: 4. CDR3 length: 12 amino acids. The CDR3 DNA sequence: TGTGCCTGCTCTGGACAGGGCTATGGCTACACCTTC. It is translated as CACSGQGYGYTF.

V usage is TRBV6-2 or TRBV6-3 and J usage is TRBJ1-1, with 10 bases fitting TRBD1. The CDR3 is 16 amino acids. The junction had 13 bases not matched to a gene; V was cut back by 6 bases and J by 6 bases. Germline-derived CDR1 and CDR2 are MNHEY and SVGEGT. The chain's CDR3 is CASSRNPGQGRPEAFF. CDR3 sequence (DNA): TGTGCCAGCAGCCGAAACCCGGGACAGGGGCGCCCTGAAGCTTTCTTT.

The V gene is TRBV6-1, the J gene TRBJ1-2; D is unresolved. Trimming pared 3 bases from V and 4 bases from J, leaving 9 bases between. Germline V gives CDR1 MNHNS, CDR2 SASEGT. The CDR3 is 13 residues long. The CDR3 protein is CASSDTQAYGYTF. In DNA, the CDR3 is TGTGCCAGCAGTGACACGCAGGCCTATGGCTACACCTTC.

The sample holds one count of this clone. This rearrangement joins TRBV7-9 to TRBJ1-3; D unclear. CDR1 and CDR2 from the germline V gene are SEHNR and FQNEAQ (reference sequence). V lost 1 base, J lost 1 base, and 14 bases lay in between. The CDR3 totals 17 residues. The CDR3 coding sequence is TGTGCCAGCAGCTTAGACTACGGGGATTTATCTGGAAACACCATATATTTT. Residues: CASSLDYGDLSGNTIYF.

The rearrangement links TRBV30 to TRBJ2-3; 7 bases match TRBD1. Looked up from germline, CDR1 is GTSNPN and CDR2 is SVGIG (reference sequence). V shed 7 bases, J shed 4 bases, and the junction held 5 bases outside the gene matches. The CDR3 covers 12 residues. For the CDR3, the DNA is TGTGCCTTATACAGGGGAGCAGATACGCAGTATTTT. The encoded protein is CALYRGADTQYF.

This chain connects TRBV5-1 to TRBJ1-2; D gene uncertain. This CDR3 has 14 amino acids. Per the germline V gene, CDR1 is SGHRS and CDR2 is YFSETQ. Trimming left V 0 bases short and J 5 bases short, with 11 bases between. CDR3 sequence (DNA): TGCGCCAGCAGCTTGGACGGCGGTAATTATGGCTACACCTTC. Translated, it gives CASSLDGGNYGYTF.

CDR3 residues: CASSHTGTGYYEQYF. CDR3 bases: TGTGCCAGCAGCCACACCGGGACAGGGTACTACGAGCAGTACTTC. This chain uses TRBV4-2 with TRBJ2-7; 9 bases agree with TRBD1. Germline CDR1 is LGHNA and CDR2 is YNFKEQ. V dropped 3 bases and J dropped 3; count of bases not matched to a gene: 6. There are 15 residues in the CDR3.

The chain carries TRBV27 and TRBJ2-1; the D gene is possibly TRBD2 (6 bases). V lost 0 bases and J 9 bases, leaving 15 bases between the germline ends. Germline V lookup: CDR1 MNHEY, CDR2 SMNVEV (reference sequence). This CDR3 comprises 15 residues. This chain's CDR3 is CASSLSYRGNGEQFF. The CDR3 coding sequence is TGTGCCAGCAGTTTATCTTATCGGGGGAATGGTGAGCAGTTCTTC.

The chain joins TRBV14 to TRBJ2-5; tentative D call: TRBD1 (6 bases). The germline gives CDR1 SGHDN, CDR2 FVKESK. The V gene lost 1 base and the J gene lost 5 bases, with 14 bases spanning the gap. The CDR3 consists of 15 residues. CDR3 bases: TGTGCCAGCAGCCAAGGAGGGGGAGCAGCGGAGACCCAGTACTTC. The encoded protein is CASSQGGGAAETQYF.

The V call is TRBV4-3, the J call TRBJ1-2, with 7 bases lining up with TRBD1. The trim removed 3 bases at V and 8 bases at J, leaving 9 bases unmatched. This CDR3 is 14 amino acids long. The germline V gene has CDR1 LGHNA and CDR2 YSLEER. The CDR3 sequence: CASSHRDRVGGYTF. The CDR3 DNA reads as TGCGCCAGCAGCCACAGAGACAGGGTTGGGGGCTACACCTTC.

V usage is TRBV5-1 and J usage is TRBJ2-3; 14 bases map to TRBD2. V was pared by 4 bases and J by 5 bases, with 6 bases of the junction left unmatched. Germline V gene sequence: CDR1 SGHRS, CDR2 YFSETQ. There are 16 residues in the CDR3. The CDR3 DNA sequence: TGCGCCAGCAGCCTAGGGACTAGCGGGGGCTTAGATACGCAGTATTTT. The encoded protein is CASSLGTSGGLDTQYF. Based on the CDR3 plus reference TRBV5-1 and TRBJ2-3, the full variable domain is KAGVTQTPRYLIKTRGQQVTLSCSPISGHRSVSWYQQTPGQGLQFLFEYFSETQRNKGNFPGRFSGRQFSNSRSEMNVSTLELGDSALYLCASSLGTSGGLDTQYFGPGTRLTVL.

The CDR3 nucleotides are TGTGCCAGCAGCTCGGTGGACAGGGTTGGTGAAAAACTGTTTTTT. Translated, it gives CASSSVDRVGEKLFF. The V and J genes are TRBV5-6 and TRBJ1-4, with 8 nucleotides matching TRBD1. The V gene's germline CDR1 is SGHDT and CDR2 YYEEEE. V was pared by 3 bases and J by 7 bases, with 8 bases of the junction left unmatched. The CDR3 covers 15 residues.

The rearrangement uses TRBV9 and TRBJ2-7; 7 bases are a match to TRBD1. The CDR3 runs 14 residues. CDR1 and CDR2 (germline): SGDLS, YYNGEE. J lost 2 bases, V lost 3 bases, and 5 bases had no gene match. The CDR3 sequence: CASSARDSPYEQYF. The CDR3 bases are TGTGCCAGCAGCGCCCGGGACAGTCCCTACGAGCAGTACTTC.

This chain joins TRBV28 and TRBJ1-3, with a weak D call TRBD1 (6 bases). The CDR3 totals 15 residues. Trimming stripped 6 bases from V and 4 bases from J, with 16 bases between. The germline CDR1 and CDR2 sequences are MDHEN and SYDVKM. Written as DNA, the CDR3 is TGTGCCAGCAGCCGTACAGGGTTTGCAGGAAACACCATATATTTT. This gives the protein CASSRTGFAGNTIYF.

This rearrangement joins TRBV21-1 to TRBJ1-2; no check of the table's D call, TRBD1, against the DNA was made. TRBV21-1 is annotated as a pseudogene. The length of the CDR3 is 12 residues. The CDR3 protein is CASSKGQGGYTF. CDR3 in DNA: TGTGCCAGCAGCAAAGGACAGGGTGGCTACACCTTC.

The chain couples TRBV13 to TRBJ1-1, with D maybe TRBD1 (5 bases). CDR3 length equals 16 residues. Trimming stripped 0 bases from V and 1 base from J, with 12 bases between. Germline V gene sequence: CDR1 PRHDT, CDR2 FYEKMQ (reference sequence). CDR3 nucleotides: TGTGCCAGCAGCTTAGGGGAATGGGGCCGGAACACTGAAGCTTTCTTT. Translating it yields CASSLGEWGRNTEAFF.

The chain is built from TRBV7-9 and TRBJ1-2; D gene ambiguous. The CDR3 totals 15 residues. The ends were cut back, 6 bases at V and 4 bases at J, with 18 bases in the middle. Germline V gives CDR1 SEHNR, CDR2 FQNEAQ (reference sequence). CDR3 amino acids: CASSQDSVPAYGYTF. The DNA for the CDR3 is TGTGCCAGCAGTCAAGACTCCGTACCCGCCTATGGCTACACCTTC.

The rearrangement uses TRBV28 and TRBJ1-5; perhaps TRBD1 as D (5 bases). This CDR3 has 17 amino acids. CDR1 is MDHEN, CDR2 SYDVKM, per germline. Trimming shortened V by 3 bases and J by 2 bases, and 17 bases separated the two germline ends. CDR3: CASSFWGRTSGNQPQHF. CDR3 nucleotide sequence: TGTGCCAGCAGTTTCTGGGGGAGGACCTCGGGCAATCAGCCCCAGCATTTT.

This chain links TRBV28 with TRBJ1-3; 7 positions match TRBD1. The V gene's germline CDR1 is MDHEN and CDR2 SYDVKM. The CDR3 runs to 14 residues. The J segment lost 4 bases and the V segment lost 6 bases, leaving 6 bases of the junction unmatched. The CDR3 sequence: CASSIGTAGNTIYF. The CDR3 coding sequence is TGTGCCAGCAGCATCGGGACAGCGGGAAACACCATATATTTT.

In regard to this clone: The identical CDR3 is also encoded by other nucleotide sequences in the sample. The chain couples TRBV24-1 to TRBJ1-5, with D unclear. Germline-derived CDR1 and CDR2 are KGHDR and SFDVKD. The CDR3 contains 13 residues. Trimming removed 4 bases at V and 2 bases at J, with 5 bases between. CDR3 in amino acids: CATSDRGNQPQHF. CDR3 nucleotide sequence: TGTGCCACCAGTGACCGGGGCAATCAGCCCCAGCATTTT.

Note on this clone: Distinct nucleotide sequences in the sample also encode this CDR3. The rearrangement links TRBV10-3 to TRBJ1-2; possible D gene TRBD1, 5 bases. Deletions cut 0 bases from V and 8 bases from J, with 7 bases between. CDR3 size: 12 residues. Germline loops: CDR1 ENHRY, CDR2 SYGVKD. The CDR3 here is CAISESNRGYTF. CDR3 bases: TGTGCCATCAGTGAGTCAAACAGGGGCTACACCTTC.

The chain has TRBV13 and TRBJ2-3; the D is unclear. This CDR3 has 16 residues. The V gene lost 2 bases and the J gene lost 1 base, with 13 bases spanning the gap. Germline V CDR1 and CDR2: PRHDT, FYEKMQ (reference sequence). CDR3 loop: CASSLFPQARTDTQYF. The CDR3 DNA reads TGTGCCAGCAGCTTATTCCCCCAGGCTCGCACAGATACGCAGTATTTT.